This T cell receptor beta chain was identified in a study of cytomegalovirus exposure and HLA in healthy donors. On the study more broadly: Earlier, approximately 110 million unique TCR beta sequences were recovered from about 200 million T cells by an analysis.

This clone was detected a few times. Per the germline V gene, CDR1 is SGHTA and CDR2 is FQGNSA. V lost 1 base to trimming and J lost 7 bases; unmatched junction nucleotides: 4. The CDR3 has 15 amino acids. 13 Jbeta primers and 60 Vbeta primers were used for the PCR. Repertoires were generated with immunoSEQ multiplex PCR, while TCRdb's copy carries only in-frame clones and drops some. The sample contains approximately 140,000 clones, roughly 76% of which appear only once. Sequenced sample: PBMCs. The clonotype was recovered from a human donor in good health. The chain has TRBV7-2 and TRBJ1-6, with 7 bases matching TRBD1. CDR3 in DNA: TGTGCCAGCAGCTTAGTGCAGGGGGAAAATTCACCCCTCCACTTT. Translation: CASSLVQGENSPLHF.